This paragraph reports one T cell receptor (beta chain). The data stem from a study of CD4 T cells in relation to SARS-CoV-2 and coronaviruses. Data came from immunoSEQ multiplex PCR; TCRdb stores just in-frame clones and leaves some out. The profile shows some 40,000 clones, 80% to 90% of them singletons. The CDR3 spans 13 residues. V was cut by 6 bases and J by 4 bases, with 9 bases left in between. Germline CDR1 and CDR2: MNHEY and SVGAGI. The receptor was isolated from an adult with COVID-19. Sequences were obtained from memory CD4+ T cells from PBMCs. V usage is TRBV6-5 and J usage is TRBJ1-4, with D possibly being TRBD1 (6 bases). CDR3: CASSGQINEKLFF. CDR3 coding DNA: TGTGCCAGCAGCGGACAGATTAATGAAAAACTGTTTTTT.